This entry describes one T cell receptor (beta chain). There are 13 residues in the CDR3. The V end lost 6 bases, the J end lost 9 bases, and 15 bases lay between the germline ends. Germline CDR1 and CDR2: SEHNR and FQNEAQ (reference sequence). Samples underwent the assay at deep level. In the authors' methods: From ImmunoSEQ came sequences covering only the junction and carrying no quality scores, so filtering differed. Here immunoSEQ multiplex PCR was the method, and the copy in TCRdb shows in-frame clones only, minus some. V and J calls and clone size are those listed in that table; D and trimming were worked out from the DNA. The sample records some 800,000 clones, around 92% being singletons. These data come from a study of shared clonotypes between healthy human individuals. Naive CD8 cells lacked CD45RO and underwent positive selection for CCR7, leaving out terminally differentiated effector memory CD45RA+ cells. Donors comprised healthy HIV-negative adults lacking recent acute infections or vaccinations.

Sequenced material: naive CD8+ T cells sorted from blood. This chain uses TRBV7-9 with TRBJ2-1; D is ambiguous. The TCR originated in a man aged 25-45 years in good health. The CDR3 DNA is TGTGCCAGCAGTGATGGGCTAGTCAGTGAGCAGTTCTTC. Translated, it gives CASSDGLVSEQFF.